The 19 T cell receptor beta chains below all came from one sample that was sequenced in a study of cytomegalovirus exposure and HLA in healthy donors. 13 Jbeta primers and 60 Vbeta primers were used for the PCR. Sequencing used immunoSEQ multiplex PCR; TCRdb keeps in-frame clones, though not all of them. The profile shows over 45,000 clones, over 75% of them singletons. The sample consisted of PBMCs. Source of these receptors: a boy aged 5-17 years in good health and CMV-seropositive.

V gene TRBV4-1 combines with J gene TRBJ2-5; perhaps TRBD1 as D (5 bases). CDR3 length: 13 residues. CDR1 and CDR2 (germline): MGHRA, YSYEKL. The ends were cut back, 1 base at V and 9 bases at J, with 12 bases in the middle. The CDR3 loop is CASSQGPVGAQYF. CDR3 sequence (DNA): TGCGCCAGCAGCCAAGGTCCGGTAGGGGCCCAGTACTTC.

A word on this clone: The junction departs from the called germline gene at one end, perhaps through a read error. V gene TRBV7-9 combines with J gene TRBJ2-5; D might be TRBD2 (6 bases). Germline V gene sequence: CDR1 SEHNR, CDR2 FQNEAQ (reference sequence). This CDR3 is 14 amino acids long. CDR3 sequence: CSSSFGRAGETQYF. In nucleotides, the CDR3 is TGTTCCAGCAGCTTCGGTAGGGCGGGGGAGACCCAGTACTTC.

The chain is built from TRBV6-1 and TRBJ2-1; D unclear. Between the trimmed V and J ends, which lost 6 bases and 5 bases, there was a span of 14 bases. The CDR3 has 14 amino acids. CDR1 MNHNS and CDR2 SASEGT come from the germline V gene. The CDR3 reads CASRSPRDHNEQFF. In nucleotides, the CDR3 is TGTGCCAGCAGGTCCCCCCGAGATCACAATGAGCAGTTCTTC.

This rearrangement joins TRBV5-5 to TRBJ1-5; D is perhaps TRBD1 (6 bases). Germline assignment: CDR1 SGHKS and CDR2 YYEKEE (reference sequence). The CDR3 has 17 residues. The V end lost 0 bases, the J end lost 4 bases, and 17 bases lay between the germline ends. Written as DNA, the CDR3 is TGTGCCAGCAGCTTGGCCCCACAGGGTCGCATAAATCAGCCCCAGCATTTT. Translated, it gives CASSLAPQGRINQPQHF.

This clone was counted a few times. V usage is TRBV11-2 and J usage is TRBJ2-1; D may be TRBD2 (6 bases). This CDR3 contains 13 residues. Germline CDR1 is SGHAT and CDR2 is FQNNGV. V was pared by 4 bases and J by 8 bases, with 12 bases between. Here the CDR3 DNA reads TGTGCCAGCAGCTCGGACTATTTGGATGAGCAGTTCTTC. Amino acid sequence: CASSSDYLDEQFF.

This chain joins TRBV7-2 and TRBJ2-6; D is unresolved. The CDR3 extends over 13 amino acids. V was cut by 3 bases and J by 4 bases, with 4 bases left in between. Germline V gives CDR1 SGHTA, CDR2 FQGNSA. The CDR3 here is CASSFPGANVLTF. The CDR3, as DNA: TGTGCCAGCAGCTTTCCAGGGGCCAACGTCCTGACTTTC.

The chain links TRBV18 to TRBJ2-7, with 10 bases matching TRBD2. J was trimmed by 3 bases and V by 3 bases; bases with no gene match: 8. The CDR3 loop spans 16 amino acids. CDR1 KGHSH and CDR2 LQKENI come from the germline V gene. The DNA of the CDR3 is TGTGCCAGCTCACCCCCTTCAGCGGGGGGGTACTACGAGCAGTACTTC. Translated: CASSPPSAGGYYEQYF.

J is TRBJ1-1 and V is TRBV29-1; 9 bases fit TRBD1. CDR1 and CDR2 (germline): SQVTM, ANQGSEA. CDR3 size: 12 residues. J lost 7 bases, V lost 4 bases, and 4 bases had no gene match. In DNA, the CDR3 is TGCAGCGTTGGGGACAGGGTAAATGAAGCTTTCTTT. Amino acids: CSVGDRVNEAFF.

This clone turned up a few times. The gene calls are TRBV4-2 and TRBJ2-7; a weak D match, TRBD2 (5 bases). Germline assignment: CDR1 LGHNA and CDR2 YNFKEQ. The CDR3 covers 15 residues. V was trimmed by 0 bases and J by 5 bases, leaving 14 bases between them. The CDR3 bases are TGTGCCAGCAGCCAAGATCGGAGTAGCGTGGACGAGCAGTACTTC. This gives the protein CASSQDRSSVDEQYF.

The chain carries TRBV15 and TRBJ2-7, with TRBD2 identical over 8 bases. Germline V CDR1 and CDR2: LNHNV, YYDKDF (reference sequence). CDR3 length equals 13 residues. V shed 7 bases, J shed 7 bases, and the junction held 9 bases outside the gene matches. CDR3: CATKSGGAGEQYF. Written as DNA, the CDR3 is TGTGCCACCAAATCGGGAGGGGCGGGGGAGCAGTACTTC.

CDR3 sequence: CASSTTGGGSNQPQHF. The CDR3 DNA sequence: TGTGCCAGTAGTACTACAGGGGGTGGGAGCAATCAGCCCCAGCATTTT. The chain joins TRBV19 to TRBJ1-5; 8 bases fit TRBD1. V shed 4 bases, J shed 1 base, and the junction held 6 bases outside the gene matches. The CDR3 loop spans 16 amino acids. Germline values: CDR1 LNHDA, CDR2 SQIVND (reference sequence).

This rearrangement joins TRBV2 to TRBJ2-6; D not certain. The CDR3 is 14 residues long. Trimming pared 4 bases from V and 4 bases from J, leaving 8 bases between. CDR1 and CDR2 from the germline V gene are SNHLY and FYNNEI. The CDR3 nucleotides are TGTGCCAGCAGTGTCGTAGCCGGGGCCAACGTCCTGACTTTC. This codes for CASSVVAGANVLTF.

This clone was seen just once. The CDR3 spells CASSPDSNLLSDTQYF. CDR3 DNA sequence: TGCGCCAGCAGTCCAGACTCGAACCTTCTCTCAGATACGCAGTATTTT. The chain has TRBV10-1 and TRBJ2-3; D is unclear. V lost 5 bases, J lost 4 bases, and 19 bases lay in between. CDR1 WNHNN and CDR2 SYGVQD come from the germline V gene (reference sequence). The CDR3 sequence is 16 residues long.

This chain links TRBV9 with TRBJ1-2; D is perhaps TRBD1 (5 bases). The V end lost 7 bases, the J end lost 8 bases, and 21 bases lay between the germline ends. CDR1 and CDR2 from the germline V gene are SGDLS and YYNGEE. The CDR3 is 14 amino acids. The CDR3 spells CASGSLTEGRGYTF. The CDR3, as DNA: TGTGCCAGCGGCAGCTTGACGGAGGGACGGGGCTACACCTTC. Full variable domain (rest looked up from reference TRBV9 and TRBJ1-2): DSGVTQTPKHLITATGQRVTLRCSPRSGDLSVYWYQQSLDQGLQFLIQYYNGEERAKGNILERFSAQQFPDLHSELNLSSLELGDSALYFCASGSLTEGRGYTFGSGTRLTVV.

V and J are TRBV7-8 and TRBJ1-1, with TRBD1 as a possible D gene (5 bases). Germline CDR1 reads SGHVS; CDR2 reads FQNEAQ. V was pared by 5 bases and J by 6 bases, with 19 bases between. The CDR3 loop spans 15 amino acids. The CDR3, as DNA: TGTGCCAGCAGCCCCCTAAGTGGGGGGTTGCCTGAAGCTTTCTTT. Amino acids: CASSPLSGGLPEAFF.

The genes are TRBV27 and TRBJ2-7; D remains ambiguous. The CDR3 spans 14 residues. The V end was cut by 3 bases, the J end by 2 bases, with 11 bases between. Germline values: CDR1 MNHEY, CDR2 SMNVEV (reference sequence). The CDR3 spells CASSLGTSPYEQYF. CDR3 bases: TGTGCCAGCAGTTTGGGCACATCCCCCTACGAGCAGTACTTC.

V is TRBV5-6 and J is TRBJ1-4, with D maybe TRBD1 (5 bases). Germline values: CDR1 SGHDT, CDR2 YYEEEE. V lost 4 bases and J 11 bases, leaving 21 bases between the germline ends. This CDR3 spans 15 amino acids. In DNA, the CDR3 is TGTGCCAGCAGCCTCCGGGACTCCGACCCTTGGAAACTGTTTTTT. This codes for CASSLRDSDPWKLFF.

CDR3 region: CASSQVTGGPETQYF. The CDR3 DNA sequence: TGCGCCAGCAGCCAAGTTACGGGGGGGCCTGAGACCCAGTACTTC. This chain joins TRBV4-1 and TRBJ2-5, with 8 bases identical to TRBD2. V trimming: 1 base; J trimming: 5 bases; junction bases outside the gene matches: 6. CDR3 length equals 15 residues. Germline V gives CDR1 MGHRA, CDR2 YSYEKL.

There are a few counts of this clone. The gene calls are TRBV5-1 and TRBJ2-2, with 8 positions matching TRBD1. CDR1 is SGHRS, CDR2 YFSETQ, per germline. With V trimmed by 4 bases and J by 4 bases, 9 bases remained unmatched. This CDR3 contains 16 residues. The CDR3 loop reads CASSLTGTGSTGELFF. As DNA, the CDR3 is TGCGCCAGCAGCCTTACCGGGACAGGAAGCACCGGGGAGCTGTTTTTT.